The clone carrying this TCR beta chain was counted between two and nine times. One entry per CDR3 protein, called by TCRdb with MiXCR from the 5' RACE reads. Seen here are 100,000 to 150,000 distinct CDR3 sequences, around 14% observed once, and the top ten hold 21%. This sample is part of a study of early T cells in non-severe SARS-CoV-2 infection. Germline V CDR1 and CDR2: SQVTM, ANQGSEA. CDR3 length: 11 residues. The material sequenced was whole blood. This receptor was taken from an adult who was a healthcare worker with PCR-confirmed SARS-CoV-2 infection or an uninfected control (not recorded which). J is TRBJ2-5 and V is TRBV29-1; D unclear. The CDR3 nucleotides read TGCACCGTCAGGTCGTCGGGGACCCAGTACTTC. Its protein is CTVRSSGTQYF.